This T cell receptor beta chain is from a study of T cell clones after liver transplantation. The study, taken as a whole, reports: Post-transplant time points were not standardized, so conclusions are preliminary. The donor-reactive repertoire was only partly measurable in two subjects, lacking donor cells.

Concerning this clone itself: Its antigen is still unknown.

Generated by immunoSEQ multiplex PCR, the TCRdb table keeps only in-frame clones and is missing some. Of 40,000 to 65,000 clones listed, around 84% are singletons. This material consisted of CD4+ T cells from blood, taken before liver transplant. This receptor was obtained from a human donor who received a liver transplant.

The CDR3 region has the DNA TGCGCCAGCAGGCTGAGGACTACCATAGAAGATGAGCAGTTCTTC. Its protein is CASRLRTTIEDEQFF. J is TRBJ2-1 and V is TRBV4-1, with D perhaps TRBD2 (6 bases). This CDR3 spans 15 amino acids. The ends were cut back, 6 bases at V and 8 bases at J, with 20 bases in the middle. Germline CDR1 reads MGHRA; CDR2 reads YSYEKL.